This entry lists 2 T cell receptor beta chains sequenced from one sample in a study of cytomegalovirus exposure and HLA in healthy donors. The study ran its PCR with 60 Vbeta and 13 Jbeta primers. Generated by immunoSEQ multiplex PCR, the TCRdb table keeps only in-frame clones and is missing some. The data contain under 200,000 clones, approximately 82% of them singletons. Sequencing was done on a sample of PBMCs. The receptors originated from a woman in her forties in good health and CMV-seropositive.

The CDR3 nucleotides read TGTGCCAGCAGTCCAAGCGGGAAGACCCAGTACTTC. This gives the protein CASSPSGKTQYF. V gene TRBV27 combines with J gene TRBJ2-5; TRBD2 agrees at 7 bases. The V gene end was trimmed by 5 bases and the J gene end by 6 bases; junction bases not matched to a gene: 3. The CDR3 contains 12 residues. Per the germline V gene, CDR1 is MNHEY and CDR2 is SMNVEV (reference sequence).

The chain carries TRBV19 and TRBJ1-3; D possibly corresponds to TRBD1 (5 bases). The germline V gene encodes CDR1 LNHDA and CDR2 SQIVND (reference sequence). V lost 7 bases and J lost 0, with 10 bases in between. The CDR3 runs to 14 residues. CDR3 in DNA: TGTGCCAGTACTCACAGGACCTCTGGAAACACCATATATTTT. This codes for CASTHRTSGNTIYF.